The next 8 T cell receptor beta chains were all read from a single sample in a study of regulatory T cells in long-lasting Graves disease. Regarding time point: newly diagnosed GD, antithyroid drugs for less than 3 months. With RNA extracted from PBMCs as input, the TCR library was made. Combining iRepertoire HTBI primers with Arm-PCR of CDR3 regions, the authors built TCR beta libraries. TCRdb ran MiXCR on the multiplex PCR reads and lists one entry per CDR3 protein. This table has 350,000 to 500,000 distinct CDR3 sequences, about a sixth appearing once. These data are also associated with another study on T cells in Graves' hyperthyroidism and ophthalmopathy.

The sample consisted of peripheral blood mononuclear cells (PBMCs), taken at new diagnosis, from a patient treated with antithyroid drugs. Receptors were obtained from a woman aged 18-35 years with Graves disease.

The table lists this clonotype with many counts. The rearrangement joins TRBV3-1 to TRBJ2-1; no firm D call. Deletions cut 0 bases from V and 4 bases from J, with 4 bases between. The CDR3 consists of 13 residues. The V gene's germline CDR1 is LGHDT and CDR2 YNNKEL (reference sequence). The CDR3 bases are TGTGCCAGCAGCCAAGAACAGTACAATGAGCAGTTCTTC. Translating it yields CASSQEQYNEQFF.

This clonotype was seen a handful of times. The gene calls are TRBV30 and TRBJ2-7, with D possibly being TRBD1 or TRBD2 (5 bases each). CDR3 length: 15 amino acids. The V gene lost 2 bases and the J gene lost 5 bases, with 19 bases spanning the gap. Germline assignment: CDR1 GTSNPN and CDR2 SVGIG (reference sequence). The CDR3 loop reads CAWSRDHLRVHEQYF. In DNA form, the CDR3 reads TGTGCCTGGAGTAGGGACCATCTCCGGGTCCACGAGCAGTACTTC.

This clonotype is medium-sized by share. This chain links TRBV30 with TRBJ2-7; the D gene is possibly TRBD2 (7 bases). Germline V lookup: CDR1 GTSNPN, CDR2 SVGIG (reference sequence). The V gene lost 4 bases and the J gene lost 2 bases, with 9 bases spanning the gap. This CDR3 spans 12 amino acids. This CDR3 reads CAWTGGPYEQYF. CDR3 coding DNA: TGTGCCTGGACGGGGGGCCCCTACGAGCAGTACTTC.

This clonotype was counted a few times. The DNA of the CDR3 is TGTGCCGCCTACCGGGAAGACACTGAAGCTTTCTTT. This encodes CAAYREDTEAFF. This chain connects TRBV5-4 to TRBJ1-1; D is ambiguous. V was shortened by 10 bases and J by 3 bases, with 13 bases between the two germline ends. Germline V gives CDR1 SGHNT, CDR2 YYREEE (reference sequence). CDR3 length: 12 residues.

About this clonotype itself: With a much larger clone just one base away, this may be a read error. The CDR3 DNA reads TGTGCCAGCAGTAAACGGGCGGGAGGGCCTTCCGGGCCAAGTGAGCAGTACTTC. As protein: CASSKRAGGPSGPSEQYF. V gene TRBV27 combines with J gene TRBJ2-5, with 9 bases aligning to TRBD2. V gave up 5 bases and J gave up 11 bases; unmatched junction bases: 24. This CDR3 spans 18 amino acids. Looked up from germline, CDR1 is MNHEY and CDR2 is SMNVEV (reference sequence).

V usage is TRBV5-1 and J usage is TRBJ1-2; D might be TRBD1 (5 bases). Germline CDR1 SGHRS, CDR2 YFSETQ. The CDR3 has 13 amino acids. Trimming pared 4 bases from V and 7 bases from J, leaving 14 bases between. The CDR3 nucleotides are TGCGCCAGCAGCCCAGACCGGGGGACTGGCTACACCTTC. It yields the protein CASSPDRGTGYTF.

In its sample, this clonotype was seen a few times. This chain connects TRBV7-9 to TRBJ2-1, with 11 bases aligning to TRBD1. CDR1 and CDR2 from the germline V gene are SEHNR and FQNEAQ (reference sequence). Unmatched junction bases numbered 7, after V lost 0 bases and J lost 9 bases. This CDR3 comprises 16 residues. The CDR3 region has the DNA TGTGCCAGCAGCTTAGCGGACAGGGGGCCTCTTAGTGAGCAGTTCTTC. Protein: CASSLADRGPLSEQFF.

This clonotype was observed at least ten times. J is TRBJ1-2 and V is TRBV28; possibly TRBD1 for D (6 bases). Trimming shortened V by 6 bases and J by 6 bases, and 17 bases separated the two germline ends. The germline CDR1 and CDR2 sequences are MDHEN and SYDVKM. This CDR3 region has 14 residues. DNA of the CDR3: TGTGCCAGCAGCTACAGGGACTTAAGGGATGGCTACACCTTC. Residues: CASSYRDLRDGYTF.